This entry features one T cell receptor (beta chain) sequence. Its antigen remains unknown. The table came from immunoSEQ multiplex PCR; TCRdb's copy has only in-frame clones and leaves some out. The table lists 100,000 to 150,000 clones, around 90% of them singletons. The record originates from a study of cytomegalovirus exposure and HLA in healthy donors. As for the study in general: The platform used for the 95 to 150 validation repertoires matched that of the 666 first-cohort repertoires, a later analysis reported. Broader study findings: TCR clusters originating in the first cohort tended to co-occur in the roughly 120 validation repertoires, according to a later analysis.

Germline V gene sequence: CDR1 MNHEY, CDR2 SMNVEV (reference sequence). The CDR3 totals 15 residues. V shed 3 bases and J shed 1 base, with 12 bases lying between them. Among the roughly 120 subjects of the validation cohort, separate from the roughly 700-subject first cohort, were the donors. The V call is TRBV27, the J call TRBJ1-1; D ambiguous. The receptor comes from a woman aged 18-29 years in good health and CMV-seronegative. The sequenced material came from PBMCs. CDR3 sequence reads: CASSLYGARNTEAFF. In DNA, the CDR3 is TGTGCCAGCAGTTTGTACGGAGCACGGAACACTGAAGCTTTCTTT.